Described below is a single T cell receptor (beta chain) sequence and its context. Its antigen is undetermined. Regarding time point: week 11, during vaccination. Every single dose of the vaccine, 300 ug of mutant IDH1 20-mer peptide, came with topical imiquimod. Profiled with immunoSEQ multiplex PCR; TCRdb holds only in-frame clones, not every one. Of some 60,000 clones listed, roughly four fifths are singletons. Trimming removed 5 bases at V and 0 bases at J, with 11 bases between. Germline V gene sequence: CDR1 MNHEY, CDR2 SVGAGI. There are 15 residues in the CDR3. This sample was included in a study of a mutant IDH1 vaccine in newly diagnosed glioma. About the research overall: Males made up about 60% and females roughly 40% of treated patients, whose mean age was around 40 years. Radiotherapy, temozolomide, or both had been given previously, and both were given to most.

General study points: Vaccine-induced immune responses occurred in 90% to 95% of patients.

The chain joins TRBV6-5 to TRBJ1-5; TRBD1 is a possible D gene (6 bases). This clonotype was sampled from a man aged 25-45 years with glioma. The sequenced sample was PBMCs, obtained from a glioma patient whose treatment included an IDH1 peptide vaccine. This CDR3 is CASSRTAYSNQPQHF. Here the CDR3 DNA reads TGTGCCAGCAGTAGGACAGCTTATAGCAATCAGCCCCAGCATTTT.